The rows below give T cell receptor beta chains drawn from one sample of a study of CD8 T cells in Susac syndrome. TCRdb reanalysed the immunoSEQ multiplex PCR reads using MiXCR and keeps one entry per CDR3 protein. The data contain more than 90,000 distinct CDR3 sequences, about 92% of them seen just once; the ten biggest clones take up 0.093%. The sequencing sample was made of CD4+ T cells from PBMCs. Receptor source: a human donor with multiple sclerosis. The CDR3 runs from the conserved cysteine through the conserved F or W.

cdr3_aa,j_call,v_call
CASSLTRETEAFF,TRBJ1-1,TRBV7-3
CASSLWASDAGANVLTF,TRBJ2-6,TRBV28
CASSGTGGAFF,TRBJ1-1,TRBV2
CASSVASTNEKLFF,TRBJ1-4,TRBV9
CASSLSGGDGDGYTF,TRBJ1-2,TRBV27
CASSGFGQGMGSNQPQHF,TRBJ1-5,TRBV6-1
CASSPQDLQALLGGGELFF,TRBJ2-2,TRBV18
CASSLQAGEGNTIYF,TRBJ1-3,TRBV7-7
CASSRQGNEQYF,TRBJ2-7,TRBV11-2
CASSFSSITGELFF,TRBJ2-2,TRBV7-2
CASSPEYSGANVLTF,TRBJ2-6,TRBV11-3
CASSPTSGGTYEQYF,TRBJ2-7,TRBV7-2
CSVDSKGTGKTEAFF,TRBJ1-1,TRBV29-1
CASSLDGWGYGYTF,TRBJ1-2,TRBV14
CASSLVYTGELFF,TRBJ2-2,TRBV5-4
CASTGYGANVLTF,TRBJ2-6,TRBV2
CATSGTGTSEQYF,TRBJ2-7,TRBV10-2
CASSSGTVGNTIYF,TRBJ1-3,TRBV7-9
CASRVGVNRLADTQYF,TRBJ2-3,TRBV25-1
CASSLLAEPQHF,TRBJ1-5,TRBV12-3/TRBV12-4
CSATGGRYEQYF,TRBJ2-7,TRBV20-1
CASSSSGTRNGYTF,TRBJ1-2,TRBV28
CSARERGGSYEQYF,TRBJ2-7,TRBV20-1
CASSTLGGEADTQYF,TRBJ2-3,TRBV18
CASSIQEMNTEAFF,TRBJ1-1,TRBV9
CASSLGEPPRQYF,TRBJ2-7,TRBV12-3/TRBV12-4
CASSRQVSGANVLTF,TRBJ2-6,TRBV6-5
CATSIDVGRKINYGYTF,TRBJ1-2,TRBV15
CASRGGWGSPQETQYF,TRBJ2-5,TRBV11-2
CASGPRMNTEAFF,TRBJ1-1,TRBV12-3/TRBV12-4
CASSPHRGVYNEQFF,TRBJ2-1,TRBV7-2
CASSRGQGAAFF,TRBJ1-1,TRBV6-5
CASSLAQDTQYF,TRBJ2-3,TRBV5-1